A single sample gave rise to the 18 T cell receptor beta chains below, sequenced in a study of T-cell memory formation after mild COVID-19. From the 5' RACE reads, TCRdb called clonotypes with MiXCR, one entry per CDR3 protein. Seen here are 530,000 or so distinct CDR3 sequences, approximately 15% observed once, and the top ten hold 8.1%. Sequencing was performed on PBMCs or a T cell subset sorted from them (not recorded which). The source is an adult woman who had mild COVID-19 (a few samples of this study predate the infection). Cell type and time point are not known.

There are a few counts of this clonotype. The DNA of the CDR3 is TGTGCCAGCAGCTTCGATCGGACAGGGAGCAATGAAAAACTGTTTTTT. Its protein is CASSFDRTGSNEKLFF. V gene TRBV7-2 combines with J gene TRBJ1-4, with 8 bases matching TRBD1. The V gene's germline CDR1 is SGHTA and CDR2 FQGNSA. Germline trimming cut 3 bases from V and 5 bases from J; bases unmatched to any gene: 8. This CDR3 has 16 residues.

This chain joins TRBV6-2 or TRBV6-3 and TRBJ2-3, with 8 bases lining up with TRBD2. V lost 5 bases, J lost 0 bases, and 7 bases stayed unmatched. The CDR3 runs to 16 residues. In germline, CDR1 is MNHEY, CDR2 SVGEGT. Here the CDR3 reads CASSRSSGESTDTQYF. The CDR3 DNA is TGTGCCAGCAGTCGAAGTAGCGGGGAAAGCACAGATACGCAGTATTTT.

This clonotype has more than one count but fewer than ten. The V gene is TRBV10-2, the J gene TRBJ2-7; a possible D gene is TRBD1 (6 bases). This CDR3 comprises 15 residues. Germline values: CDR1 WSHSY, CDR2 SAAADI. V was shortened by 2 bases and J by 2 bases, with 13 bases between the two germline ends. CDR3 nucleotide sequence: TGCGCCAGCAGTGAGGGTATCAGGGGCCCCTACGAGCAGTACTTC. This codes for CASSEGIRGPYEQYF.

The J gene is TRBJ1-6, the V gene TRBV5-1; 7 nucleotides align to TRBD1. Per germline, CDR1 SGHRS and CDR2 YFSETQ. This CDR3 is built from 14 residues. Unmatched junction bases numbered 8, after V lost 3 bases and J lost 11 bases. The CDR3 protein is CASSSRDSSPPLHF. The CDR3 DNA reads TGCGCCAGCAGCTCCCGGGACAGTAGTCCACCCCTCCACTTT.

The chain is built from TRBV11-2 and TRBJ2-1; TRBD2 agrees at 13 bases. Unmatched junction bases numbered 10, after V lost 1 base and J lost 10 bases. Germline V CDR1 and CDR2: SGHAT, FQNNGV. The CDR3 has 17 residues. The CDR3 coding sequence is TGTGCCAGCAGCTTAGCCATGGGACTAGCGGGATTAGGGGAGCAGTTCTTC. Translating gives CASSLAMGLAGLGEQFF.

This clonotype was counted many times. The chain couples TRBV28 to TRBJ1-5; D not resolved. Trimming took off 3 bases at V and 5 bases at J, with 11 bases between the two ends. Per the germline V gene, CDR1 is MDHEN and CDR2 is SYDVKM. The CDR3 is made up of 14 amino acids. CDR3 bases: TGTGCCAGCAGTTTTCGGGGTCGTCATCAGCCCCAGCATTTT. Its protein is CASSFRGRHQPQHF.

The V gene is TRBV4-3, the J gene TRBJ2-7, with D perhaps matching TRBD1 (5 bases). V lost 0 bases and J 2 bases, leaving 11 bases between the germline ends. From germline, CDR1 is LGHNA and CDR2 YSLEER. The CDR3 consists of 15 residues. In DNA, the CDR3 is TGCGCCAGCAGCCAAGATAGCAGGGAACCCTACGAGCAGTACTTC. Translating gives CASSQDSREPYEQYF.

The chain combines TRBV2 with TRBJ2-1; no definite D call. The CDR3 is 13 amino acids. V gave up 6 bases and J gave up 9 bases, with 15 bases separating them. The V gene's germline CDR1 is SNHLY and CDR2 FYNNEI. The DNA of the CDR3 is TGTGCCAGCAGCGGGCCGCTACCCCGTGAGCAGTTCTTC. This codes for CASSGPLPREQFF. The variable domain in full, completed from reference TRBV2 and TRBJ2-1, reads EPEVTQTPSHQVTQMGQEVILRCVPISNHLYFYWYRQILGQKVEFLVSFYNNEISEKSEIFDDQFSVERPDGSNFTLKIRSTKLEDSAMYFCASSGPLPREQFFGPGTRLTVL.

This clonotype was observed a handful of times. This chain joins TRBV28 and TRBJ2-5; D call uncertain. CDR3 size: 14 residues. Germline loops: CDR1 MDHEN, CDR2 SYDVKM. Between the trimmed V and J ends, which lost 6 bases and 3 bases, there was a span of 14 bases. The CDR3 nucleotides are TGTGCCAGCAGGAATCCTCTGGGGAAAGAGACCCAGTACTTC. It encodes CASRNPLGKETQYF. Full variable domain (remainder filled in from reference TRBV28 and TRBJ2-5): DVKVTQSSRYLVKRTGEKVFLECVQDMDHENMFWYRQDPGLGLRLIYFSYDVKMKEKGDIPEGYSVSREKKERFSLILESASTNQTSMYLCASRNPLGKETQYFGPGTRLLVL.

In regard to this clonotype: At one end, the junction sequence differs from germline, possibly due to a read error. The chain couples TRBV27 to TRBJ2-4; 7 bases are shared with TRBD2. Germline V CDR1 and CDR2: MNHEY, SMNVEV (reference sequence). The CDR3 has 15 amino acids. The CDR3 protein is CASSWGGIAKNSQYF. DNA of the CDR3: TGTGCCAGCAGTTGGGGGGGGATAGCCAAAAACAGTCAGTACTTC.

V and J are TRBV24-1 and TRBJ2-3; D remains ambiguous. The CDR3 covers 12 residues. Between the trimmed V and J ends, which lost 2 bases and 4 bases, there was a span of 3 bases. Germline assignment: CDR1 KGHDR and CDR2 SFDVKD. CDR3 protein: CATSDSPDTQYF. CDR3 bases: TGTGCCACCAGTGATTCCCCAGATACGCAGTATTTT.

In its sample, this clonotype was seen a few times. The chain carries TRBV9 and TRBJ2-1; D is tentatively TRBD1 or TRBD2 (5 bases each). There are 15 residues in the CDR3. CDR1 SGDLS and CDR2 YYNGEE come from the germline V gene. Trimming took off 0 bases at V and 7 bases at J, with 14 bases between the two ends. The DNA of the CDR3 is TGTGCCAGCAGCGTAGGGGGGTTAGCCCAAAATGAGCAGTTCTTC. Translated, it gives CASSVGGLAQNEQFF.

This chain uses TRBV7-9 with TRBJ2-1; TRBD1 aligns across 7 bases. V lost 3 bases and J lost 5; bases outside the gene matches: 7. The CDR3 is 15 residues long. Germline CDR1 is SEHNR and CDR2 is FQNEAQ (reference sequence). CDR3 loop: CASSFEHDRDNEQFF. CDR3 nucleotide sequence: TGTGCCAGCAGCTTCGAACACGACAGGGACAATGAGCAGTTCTTC.

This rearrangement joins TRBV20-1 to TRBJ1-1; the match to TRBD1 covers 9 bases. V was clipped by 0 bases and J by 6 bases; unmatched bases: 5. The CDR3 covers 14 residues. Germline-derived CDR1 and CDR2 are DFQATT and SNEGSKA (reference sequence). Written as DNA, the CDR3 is TGCAGTGCTAGAGAACGGACAGGGGACGCTGAAGCTTTCTTT. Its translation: CSARERTGDAEAFF.

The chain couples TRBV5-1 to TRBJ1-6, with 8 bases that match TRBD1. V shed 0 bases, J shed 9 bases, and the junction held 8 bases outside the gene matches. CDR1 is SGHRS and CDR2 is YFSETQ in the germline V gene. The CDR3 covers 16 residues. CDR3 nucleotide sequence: TGCGCCAGCAGCTTGGAGCCAGGGGGCTCTAGTTCACCCCTCCACTTT. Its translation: CASSLEPGGSSSPLHF.

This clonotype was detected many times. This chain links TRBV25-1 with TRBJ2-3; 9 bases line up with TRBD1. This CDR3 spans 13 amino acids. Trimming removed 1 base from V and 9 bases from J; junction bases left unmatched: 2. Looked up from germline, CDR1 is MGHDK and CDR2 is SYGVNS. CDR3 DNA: TGTGCCAGCAGTGAATTGGACAGGGGAACGCAGTATTTT. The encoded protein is CASSELDRGTQYF.

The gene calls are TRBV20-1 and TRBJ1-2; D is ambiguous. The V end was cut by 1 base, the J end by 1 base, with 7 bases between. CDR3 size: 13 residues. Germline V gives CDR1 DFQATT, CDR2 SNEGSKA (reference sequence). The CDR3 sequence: CSARVEGNYGYTF. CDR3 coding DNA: TGCAGTGCTAGAGTTGAGGGTAACTATGGCTACACCTTC.

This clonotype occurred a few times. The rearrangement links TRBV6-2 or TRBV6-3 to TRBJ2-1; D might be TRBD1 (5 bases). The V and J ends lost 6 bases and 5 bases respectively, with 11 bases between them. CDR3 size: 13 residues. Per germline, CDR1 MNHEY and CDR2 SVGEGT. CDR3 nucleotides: TGTGCCAGCAGCCTGGACACTAACAATGAGCAGTTCTTC. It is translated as CASSLDTNNEQFF.